Shown below are 7 T cell receptor beta chains from a single sample sequenced in a study of T-cell memory formation after mild COVID-19. TCRdb re-derived calls from the 5' RACE reads in MiXCR, one entry per CDR3 protein. The table includes a few hundred thousand distinct CDR3 sequences, 20% to 25% detected once. Sequencing was carried out using PBMCs or a T cell subset sorted from them (not recorded which). These receptors were obtained from an adult woman who had mild COVID-19 (a few samples of this study predate the infection). Cell type and time point are not known.

Many counts were recorded for this clonotype. The J gene is TRBJ2-7, the V gene TRBV19; D might be TRBD1 (6 bases). V was trimmed by 2 bases and J by 4 bases, leaving 12 bases between them. Germline CDR1 and CDR2: LNHDA and SQIVND (reference sequence). The CDR3 spans 14 residues. DNA for the CDR3: TGTGCCAGTAGTATATTGCCAGGGGAATACGAGCAGTACTTC. This gives the protein CASSILPGEYEQYF.

This clonotype was counted between two and nine times. The gene calls are TRBV29-1 and TRBJ2-1; D is uncertain. Germline-derived CDR1 and CDR2 are SQVTM and ANQGSEA. V was cut by 5 bases and J by 6 bases, with 14 bases left in between. The CDR3 has 13 residues. Written as DNA, the CDR3 is TGCAGCGTTTCACCGGACGCCCTCAATGAGCAGTTCTTC. It specifies CSVSPDALNEQFF.

This clonotype showed up many times. J is TRBJ2-2 and V is TRBV6-2 or TRBV6-3; no clear D. CDR1 MNHEY and CDR2 SVGEGT come from the germline V gene. The CDR3 contains 15 residues. Trimming stripped 0 bases from V and 3 bases from J, with 8 bases between. DNA for the CDR3: TGTGCCAGCAGTTACTCGGATAAGGACACCGGGGAGCTGTTTTTT. Translating gives CASSYSDKDTGELFF.

This clonotype was recorded a few times. The V and J genes are TRBV5-1 and TRBJ2-1; D perhaps matches TRBD2 (7 bases). Germline V gene data show CDR1 as SGHRS and CDR2 as YFSETQ. The length of the CDR3 is 18 residues. V lost 0 bases and J 1 base, leaving 17 bases between the germline ends. The CDR3 spells CASSLGLAERGSYNEQFF. CDR3 nucleotides: TGCGCCAGCAGCTTGGGACTAGCCGAAAGGGGGTCCTACAATGAGCAGTTCTTC.

This clonotype was seen a handful of times. The J gene is TRBJ2-3, the V gene TRBV6-2 or TRBV6-3; D is undetermined. V was shortened by 7 bases and J by 0 bases, with 20 bases between the two germline ends. Looked up from germline, CDR1 is MNHEY and CDR2 is SVGEGT. CDR3 size: 17 residues. CDR3 nucleotide sequence: TGTGCCAGCACCCAATCCCCCGGCTGGCCTAGCACAGATACGCAGTATTTT. Translated: CASTQSPGWPSTDTQYF.

This clonotype was counted at least ten times. This chain's CDR3 is CASSLGWGDTQYF. The CDR3 DNA is TGTGCCAGCAGCCTGGGGTGGGGAGATACGCAGTATTTT. V is TRBV7-2 and J is TRBJ2-3, with D uncertain. Trimming took off 5 bases at V and 5 bases at J, with 11 bases between the two ends. The CDR3 spans 13 residues. The germline V gene encodes CDR1 SGHTA and CDR2 FQGNSA.

This clonotype was counted at least ten times. The chain carries TRBV29-1 and TRBJ2-1; a possible D gene is TRBD2 (5 bases). With 2 bases removed from V and 8 bases from J, the gap between germline ends came to 19 bases. The CDR3 runs 15 residues. In germline, CDR1 is SQVTM, CDR2 ANQGSEA. As DNA, the CDR3 is TGCAGCGTTGAAAGACCGGACTTCACTTCCTATGAGCAGTTCTTC. Residues: CSVERPDFTSYEQFF.